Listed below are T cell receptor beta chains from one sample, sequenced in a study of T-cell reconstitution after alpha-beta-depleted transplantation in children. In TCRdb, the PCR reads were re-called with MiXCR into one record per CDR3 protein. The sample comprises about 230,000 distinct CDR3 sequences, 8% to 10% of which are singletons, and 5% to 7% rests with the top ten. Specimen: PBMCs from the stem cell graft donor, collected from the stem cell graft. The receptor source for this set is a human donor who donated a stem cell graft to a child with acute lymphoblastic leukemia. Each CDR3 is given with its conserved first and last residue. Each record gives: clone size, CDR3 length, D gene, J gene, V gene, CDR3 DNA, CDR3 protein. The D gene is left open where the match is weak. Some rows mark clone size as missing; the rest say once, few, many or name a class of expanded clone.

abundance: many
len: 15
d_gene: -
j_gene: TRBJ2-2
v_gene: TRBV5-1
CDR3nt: TGCGCCAGCAGCATTTCCGTCTCGAACACCGGGGAGCTGTTTTTT
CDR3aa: CASSISVSNTGELFF

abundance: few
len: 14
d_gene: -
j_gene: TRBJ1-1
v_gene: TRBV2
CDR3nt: TGTGCCAGCAGTGAGGGGACCGCGGACACTGAAGCTTTCTTT
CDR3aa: CASSEGTADTEAFF

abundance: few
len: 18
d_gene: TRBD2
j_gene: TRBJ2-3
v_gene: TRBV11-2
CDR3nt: TGTGCCAGCAGCCCCACCCGGTGGCGGGGGGGCCCCCAAGATACGCAGTATTTT
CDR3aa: CASSPTRWRGGPQDTQYF

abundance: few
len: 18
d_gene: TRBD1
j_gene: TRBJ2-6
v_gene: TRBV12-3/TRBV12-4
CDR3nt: TGTGCCAGCAGTTCCGGCGGACAGGGGGCTGCTGGGGCCAACGTCCTGACTTTC
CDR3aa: CASSSGGQGAAGANVLTF

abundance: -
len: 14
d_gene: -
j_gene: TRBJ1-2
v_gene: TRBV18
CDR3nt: TGTGCCAGCTCACCACAAGACACCCTCTATGGCTACACCTTC
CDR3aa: CASSPQDTLYGYTF

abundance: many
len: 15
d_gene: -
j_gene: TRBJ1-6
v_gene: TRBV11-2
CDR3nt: TGTGCCAGCAGCCAATTAAGCTCCTATAATTCACCCCTCCACTTT
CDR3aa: CASSQLSSYNSPLHF

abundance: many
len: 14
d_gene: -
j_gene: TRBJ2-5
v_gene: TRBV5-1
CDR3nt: TGCGCCAGCAGCTTCGAACGGGGGCGAGAGACCCAGTACTTC
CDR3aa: CASSFERGRETQYF

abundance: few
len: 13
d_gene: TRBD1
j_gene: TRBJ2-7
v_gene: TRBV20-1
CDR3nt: TGCAGTGCGGAACCGGGACAGGGCTACGAGCAGTACTTC
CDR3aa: CSAEPGQGYEQYF

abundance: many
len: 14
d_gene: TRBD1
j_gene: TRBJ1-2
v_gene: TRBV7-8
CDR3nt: TGTGCCAGCAGCTCGGAACAGGGGCCCTATGGCTACACCTTC
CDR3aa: CASSSEQGPYGYTF

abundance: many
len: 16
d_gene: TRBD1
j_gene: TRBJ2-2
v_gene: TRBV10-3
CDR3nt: TGTGCCATCAGTTATGACAGGGCCCCGAACACCGGGGAGCTGTTTTTT
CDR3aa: CAISYDRAPNTGELFF

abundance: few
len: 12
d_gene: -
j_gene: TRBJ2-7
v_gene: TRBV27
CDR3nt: TGTGCCAGCCGGACGGGAGCCTACGAGCAGTACTTC
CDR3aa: CASRTGAYEQYF

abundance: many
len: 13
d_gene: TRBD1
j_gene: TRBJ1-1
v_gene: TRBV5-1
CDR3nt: TGCGCCAGCAGCTCCGGACAGGGCACTGAAGCTTTCTTT
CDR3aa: CASSSGQGTEAFF

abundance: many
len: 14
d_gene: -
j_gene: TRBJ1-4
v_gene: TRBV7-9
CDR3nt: TGTGCCAGCAGCGTACAAACAACTAATGAAAAACTGTTTTTT
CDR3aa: CASSVQTTNEKLFF

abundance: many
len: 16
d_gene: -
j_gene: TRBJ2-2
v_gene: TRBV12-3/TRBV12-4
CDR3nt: TGTGCCAGCAGCCAAACATCATCGACGGGCGCCGGGGAGCTGTTTTTT
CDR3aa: CASSQTSSTGAGELFF

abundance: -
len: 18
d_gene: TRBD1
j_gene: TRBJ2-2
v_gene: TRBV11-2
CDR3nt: TGTGCCAGCAGCCAACCTCCTAGACAGGGGGCGGTTAGCGGGGAGCTGTTTTTT
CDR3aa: CASSQPPRQGAVSGELFF

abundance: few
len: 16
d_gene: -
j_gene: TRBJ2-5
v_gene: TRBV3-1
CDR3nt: TGTGCCAGCAGCCAAGGACTGGTGGGAGATCAAGAGACCCAGTACTTC
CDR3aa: CASSQGLVGDQETQYF

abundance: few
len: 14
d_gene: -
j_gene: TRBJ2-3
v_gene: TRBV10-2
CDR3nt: TGCGCCAGCAGTCCAGGGGCCGGCACAGATACGCAGTATTTT
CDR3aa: CASSPGAGTDTQYF

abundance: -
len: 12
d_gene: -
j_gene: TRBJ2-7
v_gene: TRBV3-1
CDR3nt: TGTGCCAGCAGCCGAACAGCTAACGAGCAGTACTTC
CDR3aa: CASSRTANEQYF

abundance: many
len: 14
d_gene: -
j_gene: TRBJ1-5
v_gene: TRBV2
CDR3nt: TGTGCCAGCAGTGAAACCAGTTGGGTTCAGCCCCAGCATTTT
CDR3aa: CASSETSWVQPQHF

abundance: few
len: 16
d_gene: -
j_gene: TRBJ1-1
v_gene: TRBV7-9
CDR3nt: TGTGCCAGCAGCTTGGCTGGACAGATCGGGAACACTGAAGCTTTCTTT
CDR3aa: CASSLAGQIGNTEAFF

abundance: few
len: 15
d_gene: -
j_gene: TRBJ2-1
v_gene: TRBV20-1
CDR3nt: TGCAGTGCTCGTCGCCAAGGGGGCTCCTACAATGAGCAGTTCTTC
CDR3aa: CSARRQGGSYNEQFF

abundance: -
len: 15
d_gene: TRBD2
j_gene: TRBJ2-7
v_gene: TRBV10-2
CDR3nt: TGCGCCAGCAGTGATACGGGGGGATACTCCTACGAGCAGTACTTC
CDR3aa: CASSDTGGYSYEQYF

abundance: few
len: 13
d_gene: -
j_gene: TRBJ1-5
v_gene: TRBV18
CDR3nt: TGTGCCAGCTCTCAGGGTAGCAATCAGCCCCAGCATTTT
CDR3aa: CASSQGSNQPQHF

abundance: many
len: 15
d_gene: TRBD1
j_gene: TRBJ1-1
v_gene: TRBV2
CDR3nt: TGTGCCTCCTACTCACCGGACAGGGGAGGGACTGAAGCTTTCTTT
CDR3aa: CASYSPDRGGTEAFF

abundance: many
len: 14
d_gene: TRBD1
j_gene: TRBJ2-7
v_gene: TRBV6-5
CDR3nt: TGTGCCAGCATTTTCAGGGGGCAATCTGACGAGCAGTACTTC
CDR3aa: CASIFRGQSDEQYF

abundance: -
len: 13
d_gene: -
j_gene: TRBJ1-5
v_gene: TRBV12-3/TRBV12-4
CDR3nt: TGTGCCAGCAGCCCCCGGGTCGATCAGCCCCAGCATTTT
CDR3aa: CASSPRVDQPQHF

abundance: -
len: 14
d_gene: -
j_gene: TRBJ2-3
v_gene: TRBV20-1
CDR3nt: TGCAGTGCCTATAGCACTGGAGAGCGGGATACGCAGTATTTT
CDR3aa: CSAYSTGERDTQYF

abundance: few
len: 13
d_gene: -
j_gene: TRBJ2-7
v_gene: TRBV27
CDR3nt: TGTGCCAGCAGTCTACACTCGTCAGGCGAGCAGTACTTC
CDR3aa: CASSLHSSGEQYF

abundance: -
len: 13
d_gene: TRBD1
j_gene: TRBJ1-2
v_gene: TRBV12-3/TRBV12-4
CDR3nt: TGTGCCAGCAGTCAACCCGGACAGGGAGGGGACACCTTC
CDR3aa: CASSQPGQGGDTF

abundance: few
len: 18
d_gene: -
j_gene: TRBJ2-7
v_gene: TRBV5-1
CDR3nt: TGCGCCAGCAGCTTGACCACCACTCTAGGACTTACCACCTACGAGCAGTACTTC
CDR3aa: CASSLTTTLGLTTYEQYF

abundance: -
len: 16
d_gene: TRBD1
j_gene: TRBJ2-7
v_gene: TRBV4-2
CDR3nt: TGTGCCAGCAGCCAAGCTGCGGACAGGGGAGGATACGAGCAGTACTTC
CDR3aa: CASSQAADRGGYEQYF

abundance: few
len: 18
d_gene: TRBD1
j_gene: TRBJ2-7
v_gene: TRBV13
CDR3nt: TGTGCCAGCAGCTTGACCGGCGTACAGGGGAGAGGGCCAAACGAGCAGTACTTC
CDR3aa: CASSLTGVQGRGPNEQYF

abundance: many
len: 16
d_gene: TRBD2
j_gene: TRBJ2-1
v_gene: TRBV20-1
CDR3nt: TGCAGTGCTAGATTTACTAGCGGGGGCCAATACAATGAGCAGTTCTTC
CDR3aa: CSARFTSGGQYNEQFF

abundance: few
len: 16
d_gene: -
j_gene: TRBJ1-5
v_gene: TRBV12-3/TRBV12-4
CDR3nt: TGTGCCAGCAGGATAACAGGGAGAACCCCGTCGGGGCCCCAGCATTTT
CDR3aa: CASRITGRTPSGPQHF

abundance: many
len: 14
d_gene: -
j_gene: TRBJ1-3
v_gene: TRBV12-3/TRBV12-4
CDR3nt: TGTGCCAGCAAGCCGTGGGGGGACCTCAACACCATATATTTT
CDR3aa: CASKPWGDLNTIYF

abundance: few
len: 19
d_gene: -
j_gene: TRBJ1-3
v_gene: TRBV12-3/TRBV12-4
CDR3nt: TGTGCCAGCAGCAACAGGAAGGGCCTCAATGGACCCTCTGGAAACACCATATATTTT
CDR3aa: CASSNRKGLNGPSGNTIYF

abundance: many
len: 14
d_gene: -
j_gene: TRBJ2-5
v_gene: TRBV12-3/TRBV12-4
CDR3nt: TGTGCCAGCAGTGATACGTGGGCCCAAGAGACCCAGTACTTC
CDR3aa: CASSDTWAQETQYF

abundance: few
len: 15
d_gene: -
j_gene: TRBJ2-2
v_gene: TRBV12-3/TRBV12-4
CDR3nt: TGTGCCAGCAGTTTGCAGGGGTTGAACACCGGGGAGCTGTTTTTT
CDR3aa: CASSLQGLNTGELFF

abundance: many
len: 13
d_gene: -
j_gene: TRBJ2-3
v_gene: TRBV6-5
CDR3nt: TGTGCCAGCAGTTACAAAGACAGGGATACGCAGTATTTT
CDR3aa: CASSYKDRDTQYF

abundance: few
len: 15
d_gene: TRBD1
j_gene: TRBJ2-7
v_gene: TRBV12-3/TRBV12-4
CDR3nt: TGTGCCAGCAGTTTAGAGACAGGGGGCAGGAACGAGCAGTACTTC
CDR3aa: CASSLETGGRNEQYF

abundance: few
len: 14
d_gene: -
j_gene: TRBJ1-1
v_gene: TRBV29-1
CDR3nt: TGCAGCGTTCCGATCATTCAGGGGCGGACTGAAGCTTTCTTT
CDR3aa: CSVPIIQGRTEAFF

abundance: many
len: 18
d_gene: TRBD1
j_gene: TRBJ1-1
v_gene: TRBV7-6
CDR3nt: TGTGCCAGCAGCTTAGTTGTGGGGGCAGGGGGTCAGGTCACTGAAGCTTTCTTT
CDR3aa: CASSLVVGAGGQVTEAFF

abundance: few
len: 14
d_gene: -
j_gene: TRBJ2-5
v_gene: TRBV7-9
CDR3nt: TGTGCCAGCAGCGGGGGGACAGAGCAAGAGACCCAGTACTTC
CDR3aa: CASSGGTEQETQYF

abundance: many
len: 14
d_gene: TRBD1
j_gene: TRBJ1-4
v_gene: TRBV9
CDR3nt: TGTGCCAGCAGCGTCGGACAGGGAAGCGAGGAACTGTTTTTT
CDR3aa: CASSVGQGSEELFF

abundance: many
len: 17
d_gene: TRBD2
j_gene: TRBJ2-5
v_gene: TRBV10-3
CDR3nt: TGTGCCATCAGTCCCGGACTAGCGGGGGGGCCGTGGGAGACCCAGTACTTC
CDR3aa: CAISPGLAGGPWETQYF

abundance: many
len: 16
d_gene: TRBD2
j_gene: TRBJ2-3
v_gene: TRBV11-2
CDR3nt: TGTGCCAGCAGTGACGGACTAGCGGGGGGGACAGATACGCAGTATTTT
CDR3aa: CASSDGLAGGTDTQYF